The 4 T cell receptor beta chains presented below share a single source sample, sequenced in a study of PD-1 blockade in classical Hodgkin lymphoma. Regarding time point: cycle 4 day 1 (C4D1), after less than seven weeks of nivolumab. Every patient experienced relapse after autologous stem cell transplantation, and brentuximab vedotin exposure varied. Generated by immunoSEQ multiplex PCR, the TCRdb table keeps only in-frame clones and is missing some. The sample shows tens of thousands of clones, about 76% of them seen only once. The material sequenced was peripheral blood mononuclear cells (PBMCs), taken before the fourth cycle of nivolumab. The receptor source for this set is a human donor with classical Hodgkin lymphoma.

This clone is judged medium-sized. The chain combines TRBV2 with TRBJ1-2; tentatively, D is TRBD1 (5 bases). CDR1 is SNHLY and CDR2 is FYNNEI in the germline V gene. V was cut by 3 bases and J by 7 bases, with 9 bases left in between. CDR3 length: 12 amino acids. Here the CDR3 DNA reads TGTGCCAGCAGTGATGAGGGGTCTGGCTACACCTTC. Its translation is CASSDEGSGYTF. The full variable domain, in which reference TRBV2 and TRBJ1-2 provide the parts outside the CDR3, is EPEVTQTPSHQVTQMGQEVILRCVPISNHLYFYWYRQILGQKVEFLVSFYNNEISEKSEIFDDQFSVERPDGSNFTLKIRSTKLEDSAMYFCASSDEGSGYTFGSGTRLTVV.

The gene calls are TRBV2 and TRBJ1-1; no definite D call. The CDR3 covers 15 residues. CDR1 SNHLY and CDR2 FYNNEI come from the germline V gene. Trimming cost V 3 bases and J 5 bases, with 16 bases left between them. CDR3 residues: CASSDGVRSGTEAFF. The CDR3 nucleotides are TGTGCCAGCAGTGACGGGGTACGAAGCGGGACTGAAGCTTTCTTT.

This clone was recorded a few times. This rearrangement joins TRBV7-9 to TRBJ1-5; no clear D. CDR1 is SEHNR, CDR2 FQNEAQ, per germline (reference sequence). There are 13 residues in the CDR3. V was shortened by 10 bases and J by 1 base, with 11 bases between the two germline ends. DNA for the CDR3: TGTGCCACCTCACTGGACAGCAATCAGCCCCAGCATTTT. Its protein product is CATSLDSNQPQHF.

V and J are TRBV5-4 and TRBJ2-1; D uncertain. Germline CDR1 SGHNT, CDR2 YYREEE (reference sequence). This CDR3 contains 13 residues. V lost 0 bases and J lost 7, with 8 bases in between. The chain's CDR3 is CASSLGGWNEQFF. The DNA for the CDR3 is TGTGCCAGCAGCTTGGGTGGGTGGAATGAGCAGTTCTTC.